This is a list of T cell receptor beta chains from one sample in a study of blood T cell repertoires in COVID-19. The data were produced by immunoSEQ multiplex PCR, yet TCRdb's version contains in-frame clones alone and is incomplete. The table shows about 35,000 clones, with 75% to 90% occurring only once. Input material: peripheral blood. These receptors all come from an elderly man with active COVID-19. Each CDR3 is given with its conserved first and last residue. The D gene is left open where the match is weak. Only part of the rows carry a size: once, few, many, or a class if the clone is expanded.

d_call	v_call	j_call	clone_size	cdr3_nt	cdr3_aa
.	TRBV14	TRBJ2-2	few	TGTGCCAGCAGCGTTCGACTAACCACCGGGGAGCTGTTTTTT	CASSVRLTTGELFF
.	TRBV12-3/TRBV12-4	TRBJ1-1	once	TGTGCCAGCAGTTTGAGGACTGAAGCTTTCTTT	CASSLRTEAFF
.	TRBV6-6	TRBJ1-1	.	TGTGCCAGCAGTTACAGCTTAATGAACACTGAAGCTTTCTTT	CASSYSLMNTEAFF
.	TRBV7-2	TRBJ1-5	.	TGTGCCAGCACTATGAGAAGGGGCAGGGCGCACCCCAATCAGCCCCAGCATTTT	CASTMRRGRAHPNQPQHF
.	TRBV28	TRBJ2-1	.	TGTGCCAGCAGTTTCGCGGGGAGCTCCTACAATGAGCAGTTCTTC	CASSFAGSSYNEQFF
.	TRBV5-1	TRBJ2-7	.	TGCGCCAGCAGCCCTGAACCGGACGAGCAGTACTTC	CASSPEPDEQYF
.	TRBV27	TRBJ2-7	.	TGTGCCAGCAGTACCCTATTCAAGGGGAGGACCCACGAGCAGTACTTC	CASSTLFKGRTHEQYF
TRBD2	TRBV6-4	TRBJ2-1	few	TGTGCCAGCCGGACTAGCGGGGGTAATGAGCAGTTCTTC	CASRTSGGNEQFF
TRBD1	TRBV10-1	TRBJ1-2	few	TGCGCCAGGGGACAGAATAACTATGGCTACACCTTC	CARGQNNYGYTF
.	TRBV5-6	TRBJ2-3	.	TGTGCCAGCAGCTTGGTGGGGGCAGGCACAGATACGCAGTATTTT	CASSLVGAGTDTQYF
TRBD2	TRBV28	TRBJ2-3	.	TGTGCCAGCAGTTTATTGGCTAGCGGGATAGGTTCGGGTACGCAGTATTTT	CASSLLASGIGSGTQYF
.	TRBV6-5	TRBJ2-4	.	TGTGCCAGCAGCCCCGACAGGAGAGTGAACATTCAGTACTTC	CASSPDRRVNIQYF
TRBD1	TRBV7-7	TRBJ2-5	.	TGTGCCAGCAGCCGCGGACAGGGGGCAGTTAAGACCCAGTACTTC	CASSRGQGAVKTQYF
.	TRBV28	TRBJ2-5	.	TGTGCCAGCAGTGCCGTCGGGGGACCTGCGCAAGAGACCCAGTACTTC	CASSAVGGPAQETQYF
TRBD1	TRBV6-2/TRBV6-3	TRBJ1-2	.	TGTGCCAGCAGTTACCCCGGGACAGTTTATGGCTACACCTTC	CASSYPGTVYGYTF
.	TRBV27	TRBJ2-3	large	TGTGCCAGCAGTTTAGTCCTGGAGGATACGCAGTATTTT	CASSLVLEDTQYF
.	TRBV20-1	TRBJ1-4	.	TGCAGTGCTAGTTACAGGGCGGAAAAACTGTTTTTT	CSASYRAEKLFF
.	TRBV28	TRBJ1-4	.	TGTGCCAGCAGCGGGGGAGGGGCTAATGAAAAACTGTTTTTT	CASSGGGANEKLFF
TRBD2	TRBV4-1	TRBJ2-1	.	TGCGCCAGCAGCCAAGATCCCCTCTCAGCGGGAGGACCCAACGGGGGTGAGCAGTTCTTC	CASSQDPLSAGGPNGGEQFF
TRBD1	TRBV5-6	TRBJ2-7	.	TGTGCCAGCAGCTTTGTAGGGACAGGTAGTGAGCAGTACTTC	CASSFVGTGSEQYF
.	TRBV4-2	TRBJ2-3	.	TGTGCCAGCAGCCCCTCCTCGCGGGGTCACACAGATACGCAGTATTTT	CASSPSSRGHTDTQYF
TRBD1	TRBV6-2/TRBV6-3	TRBJ2-7	.	TGTGCCAGCAGTTGGGGGGACAGGGGCGAGCAGTACTTC	CASSWGDRGEQYF
.	TRBV6-5	TRBJ1-4	.	TGTGCCAGCAGTTCCGCGGTATCAACTAATGAAAAACTGTTTTTT	CASSSAVSTNEKLFF
TRBD2	TRBV3-1/TRBV3-2	TRBJ2-3	.	TGTGCCAGCAGCCAGGGTCCAGGACTAGCGGGCACAGATACGCAGTATTTT	CASSQGPGLAGTDTQYF
TRBD1	TRBV18	TRBJ2-3	.	TGTGCCAGCTCACCAGACAGGGGAACAGATACGCAGTATTTT	CASSPDRGTDTQYF
TRBD1	TRBV27	TRBJ2-3	.	TGTGCCAGCAGTCTTGGACAGGGTATGGATACGCAGTATTTT	CASSLGQGMDTQYF
.	TRBV2	TRBJ2-1	.	TGTGCCAGCAGTAACAACCATGAGCAGTTCTTC	CASSNNHEQFF
TRBD2	TRBV19	TRBJ2-5	.	TGTGCCAGTAGTATCCACAGCGGGAGACAAGAGACCCAGTACTTC	CASSIHSGRQETQYF
TRBD2	TRBV7-2	TRBJ2-1	.	TGTGCCAGCAGCTCCATAGCGGGAGTAATCCATGAGCAGTTCTTC	CASSSIAGVIHEQFF
TRBD2	TRBV7-6	TRBJ2-1	once	TGTGCCAGCAGCTTACAGGGACTAGCGGGGTACAATGAGCAGTTCTTC	CASSLQGLAGYNEQFF
.	TRBV7-2	TRBJ1-5	once	TGTGCCAGCAGCCCGACCCCAGGTCAGCCCCAGCATTTT	CASSPTPGQPQHF
.	TRBV24-1	TRBJ2-1	.	TGTGCCACCACCTCAACAGGGAGCTCCTACAATGAGCAGTTCTTC	CATTSTGSSYNEQFF
.	TRBV12-5	TRBJ2-2	.	TGTGCTAGTGGTTTGTATACAGGATTCACCGGGGAGCTGTTTTTT	CASGLYTGFTGELFF
TRBD2	TRBV3-1/TRBV3-2	TRBJ2-7	.	TGTGCCAGCAGCCAATCTCCGGGGGGACCCTACGAGCAGTACTTC	CASSQSPGGPYEQYF